The present T cell receptor beta chain was sequenced within a study of T cell responses to AZD1222 COVID-19 vaccine (dated by TCRdb to the early 2020s). As for the study more broadly: AZD1222 recipients whose second dose came at about 4 weeks and those whose second dose came at about 12 weeks were combined into one group, since spike-specific TCR depth and breadth did not differ between the two schedules. Trial participants were enrolled by age into subgroups of 18-55, 56-69 and 70-plus years, and around 150, 29 and 61 TCR-sequenced participants, respectively, were included in these subgroups. TCR sequencing was performed for roughly 250 trial participants, of whom around 200 were given two doses of AZD1222 and about 25 were given two doses of MenACWY control vaccine.

In regard to this clone: Its antigen is not yet known. One base away there is no much larger clone; base qualities are not given.

Points the paper makes about the study in general: In the small 56-69-year group, the increase in depth fell short of significance, most likely because of low power. Only a handful of AZD1222 recipients were SARS-CoV-2 seropositive at baseline, limiting conclusions about previously exposed vaccinees. After two AZD1222 doses, spike-specific TCR breadth and depth were significantly higher than at day 0 and than in MenACWY recipients. CD4 TCRs associated with the vaccine covered the entire spike protein, and the dominant responses were in regions 160-218 and 743-854. Reportedly, close to half of the unique spike-specific TCRs recognized epitopes lying outside the regions that are mutated in the B.1.351 and B.1.1.7 variants. Most participants were white British and females outnumbered males, and the authors suggested that clonal diversity may have been underestimated. Because no day 14 peak-response samples were available, repertoires were characterized only after the peak T cell response.

The CDR3 regions of human TCRbeta chains were subjected to immunosequencing. Per the original workflow: Repertoire TCRs were matched against a reference library of SARS-CoV-2-specific TCRs generated with the MIRA antigen-specificity platform. Breadth meant the fraction of unique TCRs that were SARS-CoV-2-associated, whereas depth meant the fraction of total T cells that were SARS-CoV-2-associated. Using the MIRA data, each spike-specific TCR was mapped to the spike region that the TCR reacts to and placed in a CD4 or CD8 class. Log10-transformed breadth and depth values were compared by one-way ANOVA with Sidak's multiple comparisons tests. TCRdb took over this immuneACCESS table, retaining in-frame rearrangements with V and J assigned. Such tables are incomplete; in checked studies, under half of the missing clones stem from an unresolved V gene, and the remainder is unexplained. That table supplies the V and J calls and clone size; D and trimming were determined from the DNA. This sample holds about 140,000 clones; approximately 94% were observed only once. The ten biggest clones cover more than 8% of the sample.

This sample's time point label indicates: baseline before first vaccination. Samples from vaccinated people were obtained from the UK trials COV001 and COV002, which included a single-blind randomized controlled phase 2/3 trial of AZD1222 (ChAdOx1 nCoV-19) in healthy adults. Trial participant PBMC samples were collected at day 0 and day 28 after the second dose for TCRbeta chain sequencing. There are 15 amino acids in the CDR3, from cysteine to phenylalanine inclusive. Here the CDR3 DNA is all that survives: 45 bases in frame from base 1. The germline V gene (reference sequence) yields LGHDT for CDR1 and YNNKEL for CDR2. The V and J ends are trimmed by 1 base and 1 base, leaving 11 bases between them.

Sequencing was performed on peripheral blood, taken on day 0 of AZD1222 vaccination. Here the chain combines TRBV3-1 (or the pseudogene TRBV3-2) and TRBJ2-7; the D gene lacks a confident call. This clonotype originated in an adult in good health. The CDR3 protein is CASSQGPDPSYEQYF. At the DNA level, the sequence is TGTGCCAGCAGCCAAGGTCCCGACCCTTCCTACGAGCAGTACTTC.